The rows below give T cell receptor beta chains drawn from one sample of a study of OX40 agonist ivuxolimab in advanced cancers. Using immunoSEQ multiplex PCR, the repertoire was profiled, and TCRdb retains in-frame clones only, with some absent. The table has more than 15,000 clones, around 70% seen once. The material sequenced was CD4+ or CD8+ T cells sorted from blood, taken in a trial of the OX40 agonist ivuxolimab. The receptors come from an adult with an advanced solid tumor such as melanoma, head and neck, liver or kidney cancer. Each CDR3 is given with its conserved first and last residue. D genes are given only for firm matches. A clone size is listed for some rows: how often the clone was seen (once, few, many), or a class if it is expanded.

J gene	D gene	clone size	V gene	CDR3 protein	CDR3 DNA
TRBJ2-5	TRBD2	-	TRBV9	CASSTGLAGHQETQYF	TGTGCCAGCAGCACCGGACTAGCGGGTCACCAAGAGACCCAGTACTTC
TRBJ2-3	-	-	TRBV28	CASSRTGTLFGDTQYF	TGTGCCAGCAGCCGTACCGGGACTCTCTTTGGCGATACGCAGTATTTT
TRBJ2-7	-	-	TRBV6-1	CASSEKDTYEQYF	TGTGCCAGCAGCGAAAAGGACACCTACGAGCAGTACTTC
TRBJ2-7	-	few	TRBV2	CASTLEFRGSYEQYF	TGTGCCAGCACCCTAGAGTTTCGGGGATCCTACGAGCAGTACTTC
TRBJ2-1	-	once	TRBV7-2	CASSPDGFNEQFF	TGTGCCAGCAGCCCGGACGGATTCAATGAGCAGTTCTTC
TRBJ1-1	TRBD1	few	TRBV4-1	CASSPGQGASEAFF	TGCGCCAGCAGCCCGGGACAGGGGGCTTCTGAGGCTTTCTTT
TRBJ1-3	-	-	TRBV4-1	CASSQERYSGNTIYF	TGCGCCAGCAGCCAAGAACGGTACTCTGGAAACACCATATATTTT
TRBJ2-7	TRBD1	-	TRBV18	CASSPVDRDEQYF	TGTGCCAGCTCACCGGTCGACAGGGACGAGCAGTACTTC
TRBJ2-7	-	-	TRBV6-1	CASSEVSGSYEQYF	TGTGCCAGCAGTGAGGTTAGCGGCTCCTACGAGCAGTACTTC
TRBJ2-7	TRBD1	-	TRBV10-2	CATLADRAYEQYF	TGCGCCACCTTAGCGGACAGGGCCTACGAGCAGTACTTC
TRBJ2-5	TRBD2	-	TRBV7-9	CASSLVGFPSGRATETQYF	TGTGCCAGCAGCTTAGTCGGTTTTCCTAGCGGGAGGGCCACGGAGACCCAGTACTTC
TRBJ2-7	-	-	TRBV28	CASSLLRAGYYEQYF	TGTGCCAGCAGTTTATTAAGAGCGGGCTACTACGAGCAGTACTTC
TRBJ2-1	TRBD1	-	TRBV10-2	CASRPGTGSYNEQFF	TGCGCCAGCAGACCCGGGACAGGGTCCTACAATGAGCAGTTCTTC
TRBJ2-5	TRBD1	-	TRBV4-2	CASSQAGTVQETQYF	TGTGCCAGCAGCCAAGCAGGGACAGTTCAAGAGACCCAGTACTTC
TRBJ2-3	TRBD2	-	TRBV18	CASSGLAGVTDTQYF	TGTGCCAGCTCAGGACTAGCGGGAGTCACAGATACGCAGTATTTT